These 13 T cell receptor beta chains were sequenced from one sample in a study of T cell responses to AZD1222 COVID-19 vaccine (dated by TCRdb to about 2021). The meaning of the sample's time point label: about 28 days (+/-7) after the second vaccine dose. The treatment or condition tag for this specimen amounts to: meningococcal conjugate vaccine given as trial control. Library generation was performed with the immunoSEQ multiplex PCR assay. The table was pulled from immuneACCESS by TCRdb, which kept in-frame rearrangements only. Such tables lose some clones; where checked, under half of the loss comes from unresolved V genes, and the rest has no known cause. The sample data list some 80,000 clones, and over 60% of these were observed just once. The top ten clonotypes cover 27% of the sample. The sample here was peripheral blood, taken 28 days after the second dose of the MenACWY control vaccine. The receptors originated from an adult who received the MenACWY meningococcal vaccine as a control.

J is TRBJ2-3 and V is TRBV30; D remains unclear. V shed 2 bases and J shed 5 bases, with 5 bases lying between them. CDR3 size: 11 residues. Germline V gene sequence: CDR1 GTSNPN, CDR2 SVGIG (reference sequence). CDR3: CAWSFRDTQYF. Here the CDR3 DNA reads TGTGCCTGGAGTTTTCGAGATACGCAGTATTTT.

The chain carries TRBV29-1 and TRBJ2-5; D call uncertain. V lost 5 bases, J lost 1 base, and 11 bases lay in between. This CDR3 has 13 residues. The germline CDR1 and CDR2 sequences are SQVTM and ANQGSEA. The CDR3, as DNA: TGCAGCGTTTTTCCCTTCACCCAAGAGACCCAGTACTTC. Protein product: CSVFPFTQETQYF.

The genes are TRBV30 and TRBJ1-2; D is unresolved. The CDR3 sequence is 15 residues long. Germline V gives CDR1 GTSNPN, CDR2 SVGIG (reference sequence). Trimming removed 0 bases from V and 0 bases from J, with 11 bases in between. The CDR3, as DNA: TGTGCCTGGAGTGTTTACGGATCCCCTAACTATGGCTACACCTTC. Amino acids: CAWSVYGSPNYGYTF.

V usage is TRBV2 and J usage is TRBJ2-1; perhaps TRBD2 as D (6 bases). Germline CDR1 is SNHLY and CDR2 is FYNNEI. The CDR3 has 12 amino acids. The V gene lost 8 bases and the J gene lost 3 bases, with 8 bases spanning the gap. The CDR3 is CASRGIYNEQFF. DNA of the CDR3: TGTGCCAGCCGGGGGATCTACAATGAGCAGTTCTTC.

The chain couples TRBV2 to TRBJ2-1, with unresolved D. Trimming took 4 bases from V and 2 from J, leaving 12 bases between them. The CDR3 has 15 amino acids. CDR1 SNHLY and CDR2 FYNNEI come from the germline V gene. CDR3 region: CASSAPMGTYNEQFF. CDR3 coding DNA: TGTGCCAGCAGTGCCCCTATGGGAACCTACAATGAGCAGTTCTTC.

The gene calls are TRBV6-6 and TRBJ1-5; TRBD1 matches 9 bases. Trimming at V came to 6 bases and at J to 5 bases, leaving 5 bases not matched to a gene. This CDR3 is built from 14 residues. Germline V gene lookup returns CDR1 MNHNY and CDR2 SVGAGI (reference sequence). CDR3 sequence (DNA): TGTGCCAGCAGGACAGGGGGGTCAGATCAGCCCCAGCATTTT. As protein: CASRTGGSDQPQHF.

The DNA of the CDR3 is TGTGCCAGCCGCCCTCACTCGACAGGGTTGAATCCTGGCTACACCTTC. Translation: CASRPHSTGLNPGYTF. The rearrangement links TRBV27 to TRBJ1-2; 7 bases line up with TRBD1. V was pared by 8 bases and J by 7 bases, with 19 bases of the junction left unmatched. Germline V gene sequence: CDR1 MNHEY, CDR2 SMNVEV (reference sequence). The CDR3 runs to 16 residues.

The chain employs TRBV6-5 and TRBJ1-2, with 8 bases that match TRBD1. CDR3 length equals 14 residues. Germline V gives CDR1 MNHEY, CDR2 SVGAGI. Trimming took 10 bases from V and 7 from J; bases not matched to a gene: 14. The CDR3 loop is CATLGDRTSGGYTF. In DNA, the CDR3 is TGTGCCACCCTTGGGGACAGGACCTCGGGTGGCTACACCTTC.

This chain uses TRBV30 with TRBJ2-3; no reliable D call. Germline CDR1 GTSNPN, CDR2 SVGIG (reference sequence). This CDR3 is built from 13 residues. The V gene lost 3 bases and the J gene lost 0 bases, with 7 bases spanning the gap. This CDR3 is CAWSPLSTDTQYF. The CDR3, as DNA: TGTGCCTGGAGCCCCCTTAGCACAGATACGCAGTATTTT.

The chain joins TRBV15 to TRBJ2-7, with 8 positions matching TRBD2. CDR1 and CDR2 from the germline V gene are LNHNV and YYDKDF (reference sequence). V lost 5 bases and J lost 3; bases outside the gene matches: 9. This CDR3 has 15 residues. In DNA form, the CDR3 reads TGTGCCACCAGCTTAACCTGGACTAGCTTCTACGAGCAGTACTTC. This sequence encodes CATSLTWTSFYEQYF. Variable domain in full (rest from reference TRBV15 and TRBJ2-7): DAMVIQNPRYQVTQFGKPVTLSCSQTLNHNVMYWYQQKSSQAPKLLFHYYDKDFNNEADTPDNFQSRRPNTSFCFLDIRSPGLGDTAMYLCATSLTWTSFYEQYFGPGTRLTVT.

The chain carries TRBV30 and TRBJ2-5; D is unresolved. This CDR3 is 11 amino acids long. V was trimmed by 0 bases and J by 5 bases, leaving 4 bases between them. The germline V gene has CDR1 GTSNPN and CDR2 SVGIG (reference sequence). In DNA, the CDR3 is TGTGCCTGGAGTGTATCGGAGACCCAGTACTTC. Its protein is CAWSVSETQYF.

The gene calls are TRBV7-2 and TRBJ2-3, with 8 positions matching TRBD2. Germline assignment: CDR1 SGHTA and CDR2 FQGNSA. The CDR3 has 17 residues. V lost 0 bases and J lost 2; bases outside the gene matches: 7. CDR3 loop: CASSLAPPGGPTDTQYF. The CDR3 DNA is TGTGCCAGCAGCTTAGCTCCCCCGGGGGGGCCCACAGATACGCAGTATTTT.

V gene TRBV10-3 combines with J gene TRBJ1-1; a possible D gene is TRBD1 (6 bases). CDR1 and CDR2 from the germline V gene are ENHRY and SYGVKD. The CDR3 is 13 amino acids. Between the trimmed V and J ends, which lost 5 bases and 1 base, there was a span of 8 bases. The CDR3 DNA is TGTGCCATCAGTTGGGACAAGAACACTGAAGCTTTCTTT. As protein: CAISWDKNTEAFF.